Listed below are T cell receptor beta chains from one sample, sequenced in a study of shared clonotypes between healthy human individuals. Generated by immunoSEQ multiplex PCR, the TCRdb table keeps only in-frame clones and is missing some. Seen here are more than 2 million clones, about 95% observed once, and the top ten hold 1% to 1.3%. Sequencing input: naive CD8+ T cells sorted from blood. These receptor sequences come from a man aged 18-30 years in good health. CDR3s include the opening cysteine and the closing phenylalanine or tryptophan. D genes are given only for firm matches. Part of the rows lack a size; the others show once, few, many or a class for expanded clones.

abundance	len	d_gene	j_gene	v_gene	CDR3nt	CDR3aa
.	13	.	TRBJ1-2	TRBV11-1	TGTGCCAGCAGCTTGATGGGGATCTATGGCTACACCTTC	CASSLMGIYGYTF
.	13	TRBD2	TRBJ2-7	TRBV15	TGTGCCACCAGGACTAGCGGACACTACGAGCAGTACTTC	CATRTSGHYEQYF
once	14	TRBD2	TRBJ2-7	TRBV25-1	TGTGCCAGCAGTGAAAGCGGGGGGGCGGGCGAGCAGTACTTC	CASSESGGAGEQYF
.	17	TRBD2	TRBJ2-3	TRBV5-1	TGCGCCAGCAGCTTGGCGGTACTAGCGGGAGAAGCAGATACGCAGTATTTT	CASSLAVLAGEADTQYF
.	14	.	TRBJ1-5	TRBV28	TGTGCCAGCAGTTTAGTTGCGGGGACTCAGCCCCAGCATTTT	CASSLVAGTQPQHF
.	15	TRBD1	TRBJ1-3	TRBV18	TGTGCCAGCTCAGGACAGGGGAGCTCTGGAAACACCATATATTTT	CASSGQGSSGNTIYF
once	11	.	TRBJ1-1	TRBV7-9	TGTGCCAGCAGTGGACTGTCTGAAGCTTTTTTT	CASSGLSEAFF
.	20	.	TRBJ2-6	TRBV30	TGTGCCTGGAGCCCCGTGGGGGTTGGGGGGCTCGGGTCTGGGGCCAACGTCCTGACTTTC	CAWSPVGVGGLGSGANVLTF
few	14	.	TRBJ2-2	TRBV27	TGTGCCAGCAGTTTAACATTCAACACCGGGGAGCTGTTTTTT	CASSLTFNTGELFF
.	14	TRBD1	TRBJ2-7	TRBV9	TGTGCCAGCAGCGCTCGACAGGGGGCACACGAGCAGTACTTC	CASSARQGAHEQYF
.	16	.	TRBJ1-1	TRBV27	TGTGCCAGCAGTTTATCGGGGGGAGGAGCGCACGCTGAAGCTTTCTTT	CASSLSGGGAHAEAFF
once	13	TRBD1	TRBJ2-7	TRBV2	TGTGCCAGCGGACAGGGACCTCCCTACGAGCAGTACTTC	CASGQGPPYEQYF
.	14	.	TRBJ2-7	TRBV6-6	TGTGCCAGCAGTTACTCTGGCGGTACCTACGAGCAGTACTTC	CASSYSGGTYEQYF
.	16	.	TRBJ2-1	TRBV27	TGTGCCAGCCCCCGGCCCCCAGGGGATGTGTACAATGAGCAGTTCTTC	CASPRPPGDVYNEQFF
.	15	.	TRBJ1-1	TRBV10-3	TGCGTAACGGAGGCTGCTCCTCAAGGGAACACTGAAGCTTTCTTT	CVTEAAPQGNTEAFF
.	15	.	TRBJ2-7	TRBV6-1	TGTGCCAGCAGTGAAGCGTGGCAGGGATCCTACGAGCAGTACTTC	CASSEAWQGSYEQYF
.	14	.	TRBJ1-1	TRBV7-2	TGTGCCAGCAGCTTAGTGACAGCTTACACTGAAGCTTTCTTT	CASSLVTAYTEAFF
.	17	TRBD2	TRBJ2-2	TRBV7-9	TGTGCCAGCAGCTTAGCGCTCGCGGGGGCGAACACCGGGGAGCTGTTTTTT	CASSLALAGANTGELFF
few	13	.	TRBJ1-3	TRBV30	TGTGCCTGGAGTGAGGGAGGTGGAAACACCATATATTTT	CAWSEGGGNTIYF
.	15	TRBD1	TRBJ1-2	TRBV27	TGTGCCAGCAGTTCCGCCCGGGACAGGGACCATGGCTACACCTTC	CASSSARDRDHGYTF
.	11	.	TRBJ2-7	TRBV28	TGTGCCAGCAGCACTATTAACGAGCAGTACTTC	CASSTINEQYF
.	16	.	TRBJ1-3	TRBV6-1	TGTGCCAGCAGTGAACTGGGAGGGGTCGCTGGAAACACCATATATTTT	CASSELGGVAGNTIYF
.	14	.	TRBJ1-1	TRBV2	TGTGCCAGCAGTCCCCAGGTACGCGGCACTGAAGCTTTCTTT	CASSPQVRGTEAFF
.	15	TRBD2	TRBJ2-2	TRBV2	TGTGCCAGCAGTGGACTAGCGGGAGAGGCCGGGGAGCTGTTTTTT	CASSGLAGEAGELFF
.	16	TRBD1	TRBJ1-2	TRBV7-6	TGTGCCAGCAGCTTAGTTCAGGGGGGAGCTAACTATGGCTACACCTTC	CASSLVQGGANYGYTF
.	16	TRBD1	TRBJ2-2	TRBV7-3	TGTGCCAGCAGCCTTGGACAGGGGGCATACACCGGGGAGCTGTTTTTT	CASSLGQGAYTGELFF
.	15	.	TRBJ2-7	TRBV19	TGTGCCAGTAGTACCTCCCCGGCGGGAAGGAGCGAGCAGTACTTC	CASSTSPAGRSEQYF
once	14	TRBD2	TRBJ2-7	TRBV4-3	TGCGCCAGCAGCCCTGGACTAGCTTCCTACGAGCAGTACTTC	CASSPGLASYEQYF
few	14	.	TRBJ2-7	TRBV27	TGTGCCAGCAGCTTCGGGGAGAGACCCTACGAGCAGTACTTC	CASSFGERPYEQYF
once	16	TRBD1	TRBJ2-7	TRBV27	TGTGCCAGCAGTATTCTTGGGGACAGGCATTCCTACGAGCAGTACTTC	CASSILGDRHSYEQYF
.	18	.	TRBJ2-1	TRBV12-5	TGTGCTAGTGGTTTGGTCCGAGATCGGGGGAGCTCCTACAATGAGCAGTTCTTC	CASGLVRDRGSSYNEQFF
.	16	.	TRBJ2-2	TRBV7-9	TGTGCCAGCAGCTTAGCTAGCCAGGGAGGCACCGGGGAGCTGTTTTTT	CASSLASQGGTGELFF
.	13	.	TRBJ2-3	TRBV5-1	TGCGCCAGCAGCCCGGGAGCGACAGATACGCAGTATTTT	CASSPGATDTQYF
.	15	TRBD1	TRBJ1-3	TRBV15	TGTGCCACCAGCGGGGGACAGGGTATTGGAAACACCATATATTTT	CATSGGQGIGNTIYF
.	16	TRBD1	TRBJ1-2	TRBV4-1	TGCGCCAGCAGCCTCTCCGGGACAGGAGCTAACTATGGCTACACCTTC	CASSLSGTGANYGYTF
.	16	TRBD2	TRBJ2-2	TRBV30	TGTGCCTGGGCCGAAGCGGGGGGTTATGGCACCGGGGAGCTGTTTTTT	CAWAEAGGYGTGELFF
.	16	TRBD1	TRBJ1-2	TRBV4-1	TGCGCCAGCAGCGACCGGGACAGGGACGCTAACTATGGCTACACCTTC	CASSDRDRDANYGYTF
few	14	TRBD2	TRBJ2-7	TRBV27	TGTGCCAGCAACGAAGCGGGGGCCTCCTACGAGCAGTACTTC	CASNEAGASYEQYF
.	14	TRBD1	TRBJ2-3	TRBV27	TGTGCCAGCGTACCGGGACAGGGTCAAGATACGCAGTATTTT	CASVPGQGQDTQYF
.	14	.	TRBJ1-1	TRBV4-1	TGCGCCAGCAGCCTTGACACCATGAACACTGAAGCTTTCTTT	CASSLDTMNTEAFF
.	15	.	TRBJ2-7	TRBV27	TGTGCCAGCAGTCAAAGGGCGGGACCCTCCTACGAGCAGTACTTC	CASSQRAGPSYEQYF
.	12	TRBD1	TRBJ1-5	TRBV15	TGTGCCACCCGACAGGGTGTCCAGCCCCAGCATTTT	CATRQGVQPQHF
.	15	.	TRBJ1-2	TRBV6-1	TGTGCCAGCAGTGAAGTCATCTTGACCAGTTATGGCTACACCTTC	CASSEVILTSYGYTF
.	16	TRBD2	TRBJ2-5	TRBV6-5	TGTGCCAGCAGTTACGACATCCCTTCGGGGGGAGGGACCCAGTACTTC	CASSYDIPSGGGTQYF
.	11	.	TRBJ1-2	TRBV5-4	TGTGCCAGCAGCTTGGGGGGTTTTTGCACCTTC	CASSLGGFCTF
.	13	TRBD2	TRBJ2-7	TRBV29-1	TGCAGCGCCTTAGCGGGAGGGATCTACGAGCAGTACTTC	CSALAGGIYEQYF
once	14	.	TRBJ2-7	TRBV27	TGTGCCAGCAGTCCATTGGGGGAGGTGGACGAGCAGTACTTC	CASSPLGEVDEQYF
.	18	TRBD2	TRBJ2-1	TRBV5-4	TGTGCCAGCAGCTTGGCAACTAGCGGGAGGGTCTCCTACAATGAGCAGTTCTTC	CASSLATSGRVSYNEQFF
.	15	.	TRBJ2-3	TRBV28	TGTGCCAGCAGTTTATATGAGGGCCGTACAGATACGCAGTATTTT	CASSLYEGRTDTQYF
.	15	TRBD2	TRBJ2-2	TRBV11-2	TGTGCCAGCAGCTTAGAGTCAGCGGGGGTCAGGGAGCTGTTTTTT	CASSLESAGVRELFF